This TCR beta chain was found in a study of OX40 agonist ivuxolimab in advanced cancers. Measured with immunoSEQ multiplex PCR; TCRdb has only the in-frame clones, and not every one. In the table there are 92,000 or so clones, more than 80% of which are singletons. V shed 5 bases, J shed 1 base, and the junction held 6 bases outside the gene matches. CDR3 length: 15 residues. Germline V CDR1 and CDR2: SEHNR, FQNEAQ (reference sequence). V is TRBV7-9 and J is TRBJ1-1; 8 nucleotides match TRBD1. The receptor was isolated from an adult with an advanced solid tumor such as melanoma, head and neck, liver or kidney cancer. The sequences come from CD4+ or CD8+ T cells sorted from blood, collected in a trial of the OX40 agonist ivuxolimab. The CDR3 spells CASSLTGTGNTEAFF. The CDR3 DNA is TGTGCCAGCAGCCTCACCGGGACAGGGAACACTGAAGCTTTCTTT. Using reference TRBV7-9 and TRBJ1-1 for the parts outside the CDR3, the full variable domain is DTGVSQNPRHKITKRGQNVTFRCDPISEHNRLYWYRQTLGQGPEFLTYFQNEAQLEKSRLLSDRFSAERPKGSFSTLEIQRTEQGDSAMYLCASSLTGTGNTEAFFGQGTRLTVV.